The 10 T cell receptor beta chains below all came from one sample that was sequenced in a study of cytotoxic CD8 clonotypes in ibrutinib-treated CLL. Here immunoSEQ multiplex PCR was the method, and the copy in TCRdb shows in-frame clones only, minus some. The sample consists of about 310,000 clones, about 80% of them appearing once. Source: PBMCs, taken before ibrutinib treatment. The source of these receptors is a human donor with chronic lymphocytic leukemia.

This clone has only one observation. J is TRBJ2-7 and V is TRBV23-1; 8 bases align to TRBD2. TRBV23-1 is designated an ORF whose function remains uncertain. Trimming at V came to 0 bases and at J to 4 bases, leaving 5 bases not matched to a gene. The CDR3 covers 15 residues. The CDR3 reads CASSQSRLAGYEQYF. The CDR3 DNA is TGCGCCAGCAGTCAATCCCGGCTAGCGGGTTACGAGCAGTACTTC.

The chain employs TRBV28 and TRBJ2-5; D not resolved. The CDR3 has 14 residues. Trimming shortened V by 2 bases and J by 2 bases, and 9 bases separated the two germline ends. Germline loops: CDR1 MDHEN, CDR2 SYDVKM. CDR3 loop: CASSLRNLQETQYF. The DNA for the CDR3 is TGTGCCAGCAGTTTAAGGAATTTACAAGAGACCCAGTACTTC.

V gene TRBV11-2 combines with J gene TRBJ2-7; 7 nucleotides match TRBD1. The V gene's germline CDR1 is SGHAT and CDR2 FQNNGV. V was pared by 6 bases and J by 0 bases, with 8 bases of the junction left unmatched. The CDR3 is 15 amino acids. The CDR3 coding sequence is TGTGCCAGCAGAGAACAGGGGAAGTTCTCCTACGAGCAGTACTTC. Translating gives CASREQGKFSYEQYF. The whole variable domain, filled in from reference TRBV11-2 and TRBJ2-7, reads EAGVAQSPRYKIIEKRQSVAFWCNPISGHATLYWYQQILGQGPKLLIQFQNNGVVDDSQLPKDRFSAERLKGVDSTLKIQPAKLEDSAVYLCASREQGKFSYEQYFGPGTRLTVT.

The chain has TRBV19 and TRBJ1-1; D perhaps matches TRBD1 (5 bases). Germline-derived CDR1 and CDR2 are LNHDA and SQIVND (reference sequence). This CDR3 is 14 amino acids long. V gave up 7 bases and J gave up 10 bases, with 22 bases separating them. The CDR3: CASIGRAGKMAAFF. CDR3 nucleotide sequence: TGTGCCAGTATAGGCCGGGCAGGGAAAATGGCAGCTTTCTTT.

This clone was detected only a few times. The chain links TRBV9 to TRBJ2-7, with no clear D. Trimming stripped 0 bases from V and 2 bases from J, with 12 bases between. This CDR3 comprises 15 residues. From germline, CDR1 is SGDLS and CDR2 YYNGEE. The CDR3 nucleotides read TGTGCCAGCAGCGTAGTTCCAGGCAGAACCTACGAGCAGTACTTC. Translation: CASSVVPGRTYEQYF.

The chain couples TRBV4-3 to TRBJ2-6; D could derive from TRBD1 or TRBD2 (5 bases each). Trimming took off 4 bases at V and 0 bases at J, with 16 bases between the two ends. The CDR3 runs 18 residues. Per the germline V gene, CDR1 is LGHNA and CDR2 is YSLEER. The CDR3 DNA reads as TGCGCCAGCAGCCTAGGCCGGGACGTTAACTCTGGGGCCAACGTCCTGACTTTC. The encoded protein is CASSLGRDVNSGANVLTF.

This clone was observed once. Other DNA sequences from this sample encode an identical CDR3 as well. This chain joins TRBV9 and TRBJ1-1; D is perhaps TRBD1 (6 bases). The V end was cut by 2 bases, the J end by 2 bases, with 10 bases between. CDR1 SGDLS and CDR2 YYNGEE come from the germline V gene. The CDR3 is 14 amino acids. The CDR3 nucleotides read TGTGCCAGCAGCGTGTCAGGGGCAAACACTGAAGCTTTCTTT. Amino acid sequence: CASSVSGANTEAFF. The whole variable domain, remainder taken from reference TRBV9 and TRBJ1-1, is DSGVTQTPKHLITATGQRVTLRCSPRSGDLSVYWYQQSLDQGLQFLIQYYNGEERAKGNILERFSAQQFPDLHSELNLSSLELGDSALYFCASSVSGANTEAFFGQGTRLTVV.

This chain uses TRBV7-6 with TRBJ2-7; the D gene is possibly TRBD1 (7 bases). This CDR3 contains 19 residues. V shed 0 bases and J shed 0 bases, with 21 bases lying between them. Germline values: CDR1 SGHVS, CDR2 FNYEAQ. CDR3 loop: CASSLALIRLRDSSYEQYF. The CDR3 bases are TGTGCCAGCAGCTTAGCGCTAATTCGGTTGCGGGACAGCTCCTACGAGCAGTACTTC. The complete variable domain, with remaining parts taken from reference TRBV7-6 and TRBJ2-7, reads GAGVSQSPRYKVTKRGQDVALRCDPISGHVSLYWYRQALGQGPEFLTYFNYEAQQDKSGLPNDRFSAERPEGSISTLTIQRTEQRDSAMYRCASSLALIRLRDSSYEQYFGPGTRLTVT.

A few counts support this clone. V gene TRBV25-1 combines with J gene TRBJ2-2, with D maybe TRBD2 (5 bases). The CDR3 covers 13 residues. V gave up 7 bases and J gave up 5 bases, with 11 bases separating them. Germline loops: CDR1 MGHDK, CDR2 SYGVNS. The CDR3 spells CASIGRETGELFF. The CDR3 nucleotides are TGTGCCAGCATCGGAAGGGAGACCGGGGAGCTGTTTTTT.

The table lists this clone with a few counts. The genes are TRBV11-3 and TRBJ2-6; D not certain. Looked up from germline, CDR1 is SGHNT and CDR2 is YENEEA. Trimming left V 8 bases short and J 3 bases short, with 11 bases between. This CDR3 contains 14 residues. This CDR3 reads CASSLGFGANVLTF. The DNA for the CDR3 is TGTGCCAGCTCCCTGGGGTTTGGGGCCAACGTCCTGACTTTC.